Listed here are 2 T cell receptor beta chains from one sample, sequenced in a study of blood T cell repertoires in COVID-19. Only in-frame clones appear in the TCRdb table, and some are missing; sequencing was by immunoSEQ multiplex PCR. The sample records about 140,000 clones, roughly 84% being singletons. The sample taken for sequencing was peripheral blood. These receptors were taken from a man younger than 45 with COVID-19, enrolled during active disease.

The chain is built from TRBV28 and TRBJ2-1; the match to TRBD2 covers 9 bases. The V and J ends lost 6 bases and 2 bases, in that order; junction bases with no gene match: 5. This CDR3 spans 15 amino acids. Germline CDR1 MDHEN, CDR2 SYDVKM. CDR3 in amino acids: CASSLSGRTYNEQFF. The CDR3 DNA reads TGTGCCAGCAGCCTCAGCGGGAGGACCTACAATGAGCAGTTCTTC.

In this sample, this clone turned up a few times. This chain links TRBV6-2 or TRBV6-3 with TRBJ2-1, with 7 nucleotides matching TRBD1. Germline trimming cut 5 bases from V and 4 bases from J; bases unmatched to any gene: 5. CDR3 size: 14 residues. Germline loops: CDR1 MNHEY, CDR2 SVGEGT. For the CDR3, the DNA is TGTGCCAGCAGTCGACAGGGTACATACAATGAGCAGTTCTTC. Amino acids: CASSRQGTYNEQFF.